This T cell receptor beta chain was identified in a study of T cell repertoires in cytomegalovirus infection. As for the study in general: It can be stated that public TCR beta signatures indicated CMV infection as well as a matching HLA type.

The CDR3 extends over 15 amino acids. Germline-derived CDR1 and CDR2 are SGHVS and FQNEAQ. V was cut by 0 bases and J by 3 bases, with 9 bases left in between. Notes on this clonotype: Its antigen is still unknown.

TCRdb re-called the reads with MiXCR, one entry per CDR3 protein. The sample comprises about 740,000 distinct CDR3 sequences, under 40% of which are singletons, and roughly 2.8% rests with the top ten. Study-level findings and limits: Summed frequency of shared TCR beta families picked out CMV carriers who also had the relevant HLA. Clonotypes of TCR beta that were HLA-C-restricted and CMV-specific dominated the ex vivo response.

The specimen was PBMCs. The clonotype comes from a human donor in good health (CMV status not recorded). Some clones in this sample may be carry-over from other donors' samples. The rearrangement joins TRBV7-8 to TRBJ2-1; D unresolved. CDR3 sequence: CASSLAALNYNEQFF. Written as DNA, the CDR3 is TGTGCCAGCAGCTTAGCAGCTCTAAACTACAATGAGCAGTTCTTC.